These 20 T cell receptor beta chains share one sample of origin, sequenced in a study of shared clonotypes between healthy human individuals. Clones were read by immunoSEQ multiplex PCR, and TCRdb kept only the in-frame ones, dropping some. The sample has roughly 1,600,000 clones; approximately 98.5% are singletons. The specimen was naive CD4+ T cells sorted from blood. Subset defined: CD45RA+ positively selected. The receptors stem from a man aged 25-45 years in good health.

J is TRBJ2-7 and V is TRBV20-1; 9 bases match TRBD1. Germline CDR1 DFQATT, CDR2 SNEGSKA (reference sequence). Losses at the gene ends were 5 bases for V and 9 bases for J; bases not matched to a gene: 5. This CDR3 contains 11 residues. The CDR3 DNA follows: TGCAGTGCTCCGGACAGGGGATGGCAGTACTTC. It codes for CSAPDRGWQYF.

The V and J genes are TRBV11-2 and TRBJ1-1, with D possibly matching TRBD1 (6 bases). The germline V gene has CDR1 SGHAT and CDR2 FQNNGV. V gave up 4 bases and J gave up 10 bases, with 13 bases separating them. The CDR3 has 12 residues. The CDR3 loop reads CASSYEGGVAFF. For the CDR3, the DNA is TGTGCCAGCAGCTACGAAGGGGGGGTAGCTTTCTTT.

The V call is TRBV28, the J call TRBJ2-7; D is possibly TRBD1 or TRBD2 (5 bases each). Deletions cut 5 bases from V and 5 bases from J, with 16 bases between. This CDR3 spans 14 amino acids. In germline, CDR1 is MDHEN, CDR2 SYDVKM. CDR3 residues: CASSAGAREDEQYF. CDR3 coding DNA: TGTGCCAGCAGTGCCGGGGCCAGGGAAGACGAGCAGTACTTC.

The CDR3 is CASSELGSAAFF. Written as DNA, the CDR3 is TGTGCCAGCAGTGAATTAGGTAGTGCTGCTTTCTTT. This chain connects TRBV25-1 to TRBJ1-1; D is unclear. The length of the CDR3 is 12 residues. The V gene lost 1 base and the J gene lost 11 bases, with 11 bases spanning the gap. Germline CDR1 MGHDK, CDR2 SYGVNS.

This clone occurred once. The genes are TRBV4-3 and TRBJ2-2; 7 bases agree with TRBD1. The germline gives CDR1 LGHNA, CDR2 YSLEER. V lost 4 bases, J lost 6 bases, and 5 bases stayed unmatched. The CDR3 consists of 14 residues. The CDR3 protein is CASSLLDRPGELFF. Written as DNA, the CDR3 is TGCGCCAGCAGCCTCCTGGACAGGCCCGGGGAGCTGTTTTTT.

The genes are TRBV6-1 and TRBJ2-3, with D hard to call. V was pared by 7 bases and J by 2 bases, with 13 bases between. Per the germline V gene, CDR1 is MNHNS and CDR2 is SASEGT. The CDR3 has 14 amino acids. CDR3 nucleotide sequence: TGTGCCAGCACCCCCCCCTCGTACACAGATACGCAGTATTTT. Protein sequence: CASTPPSYTDTQYF.

This clone was seen a single time. V usage is TRBV19 and J usage is TRBJ2-6, with D tentatively TRBD2 (6 bases). There are 16 residues in the CDR3. Germline values: CDR1 LNHDA, CDR2 SQIVND (reference sequence). Trimming removed 3 bases from V and 0 bases from J, with 9 bases in between. CDR3 nucleotide sequence: TGTGCCAGTAGTATTCTGGGGGGCTCTGGGGCCAACGTCCTGACTTTC. Residues: CASSILGGSGANVLTF.

V is TRBV28 and J is TRBJ2-1, with TRBD2 matching 14 bases. This CDR3 comprises 19 residues. CDR1 MDHEN and CDR2 SYDVKM come from the germline V gene. V shed 2 bases, J shed 2 bases, and the junction held 8 bases outside the gene matches. The CDR3 DNA sequence: TGTGCCAGCAGTTTAAAACCCAAGACTAGCGGGAGGGCCTACAATGAGCAGTTCTTC. This sequence encodes CASSLKPKTSGRAYNEQFF. The entire variable domain, with the rest obtained from reference TRBV28 and TRBJ2-1, is as follows: DVKVTQSSRYLVKRTGEKVFLECVQDMDHENMFWYRQDPGLGLRLIYFSYDVKMKEKGDIPEGYSVSREKKERFSLILESASTNQTSMYLCASSLKPKTSGRAYNEQFFGPGTRLTVL.

With respect to this clone: At the DNA level, this CDR3 is encoded by other sequences in the same sample as well. The rearrangement links TRBV5-4 to TRBJ2-7; D not certain. V gave up 1 base and J gave up 3 bases, with 8 bases separating them. The germline V gene has CDR1 SGHNT and CDR2 YYREEE (reference sequence). The CDR3 is 13 residues long. CDR3 coding DNA: TGTGCCAGCAGCTTGCCGGACGGCTACGAGCAGTACTTC. Translating it yields CASSLPDGYEQYF.

As to this clone: The sample contains more than one DNA sequence encoding this CDR3. V and J are TRBV18 and TRBJ2-5; no clear D. Per germline, CDR1 KGHSH and CDR2 LQKENI. The length of the CDR3 is 13 residues. V gave up 3 bases and J gave up 1 base, with 6 bases separating them. The CDR3: CASSPTLQETQYF. The CDR3 DNA is TGTGCCAGCTCACCTACCCTCCAAGAGACCCAGTACTTC.

The CDR3: CASSSPGLTKTGELFF. CDR3 DNA: TGTGCCAGCAGCTCTCCGGGACTAACCAAGACCGGGGAGCTGTTTTTT. V and J are TRBV7-9 and TRBJ2-2; 7 nucleotides match TRBD2. The germline gives CDR1 SEHNR, CDR2 FQNEAQ (reference sequence). CDR3 length: 16 residues. V lost 4 bases, J lost 5 bases, and 10 bases stayed unmatched.

A note on this clone: A junction boundary mismatches the germline segment, possibly from a read error. The chain carries TRBV28 and TRBJ1-4; D is unresolved. This CDR3 has 11 residues. Germline assignment: CDR1 MDHEN and CDR2 SYDVKM. CDR3 sequence reads: CASGNRGAGSF. The CDR3 region has the DNA TGTGCCAGCGGAAATCGAGGAGCAGGATCATTT.

The genes are TRBV4-1 and TRBJ1-5; D not resolved. Germline V gene sequence: CDR1 MGHRA, CDR2 YSYEKL. CDR3 size: 15 residues. Between the trimmed V and J ends, which lost 3 bases and 0 bases, there was a span of 9 bases. CDR3 sequence (DNA): TGCGCCAGCAGCCAGTCGGAGCATAGCAATCAGCCCCAGCATTTT. Translation: CASSQSEHSNQPQHF.

The chain links TRBV6-5 to TRBJ2-5; D perhaps matches TRBD1 (5 bases). This CDR3 spans 15 amino acids. V was trimmed by 0 bases and J by 2 bases, leaving 10 bases between them. The germline CDR1 and CDR2 sequences are MNHEY and SVGAGI. The CDR3 reads CASSYSGDRQETQYF. The CDR3 region has the DNA TGTGCCAGCAGTTACTCAGGAGACAGACAAGAGACCCAGTACTTC.

The chain carries TRBV10-3 and TRBJ1-5; D unresolved. Between the trimmed V and J ends, which lost 3 bases and 1 base, there was a span of 7 bases. CDR3 length equals 14 residues. CDR1 ENHRY and CDR2 SYGVKD come from the germline V gene. The CDR3 protein is CAISDGRSNQPQHF. The CDR3 DNA reads as TGTGCCATCAGTGATGGACGGAGCAATCAGCCCCAGCATTTT.

This clone was seen only once. This chain connects TRBV7-8 to TRBJ2-7; 9 bases are shared with TRBD2. The CDR3 is 16 amino acids. Unmatched junction bases numbered 5, after V lost 0 bases and J lost 2 bases. Germline assignment: CDR1 SGHVS and CDR2 FQNEAQ. CDR3 coding DNA: TGTGCCAGCAGCTTAGCGCGAGCGGGAGGACCCTACGAGCAGTACTTC. Encoded protein: CASSLARAGGPYEQYF. Combining the CDR3 with reference TRBV7-8 and TRBJ2-7 gives the whole variable domain GAGVSQSPRYKVAKRGQDVALRCDPISGHVSLFWYQQALGQGPEFLTYFQNEAQLDKSGLPSDRFFAERPEGSVSTLKIQRTQQEDSAVYLCASSLARAGGPYEQYFGPGTRLTVT.

The V gene is TRBV5-6, the J gene TRBJ2-7; 9 bases map to TRBD2. Germline-derived CDR1 and CDR2 are SGHDT and YYEEEE. V lost 0 bases to trimming and J lost 2 bases; unmatched junction nucleotides: 9. This CDR3 comprises 17 residues. DNA for the CDR3: TGTGCCAGCAGCTTGGGCGGCAACGGACTAGCGACCTACGAGCAGTACTTC. Protein sequence: CASSLGGNGLATYEQYF.

Notes on this clone: Distinct nucleotide sequences in the sample also encode this CDR3. The rearrangement uses TRBV9 and TRBJ2-5; D is unresolved. The CDR3 runs 14 residues. Germline-derived CDR1 and CDR2 are SGDLS and YYNGEE. Deletions cut 0 bases from V and 2 bases from J, with 8 bases between. This CDR3 reads CASSVVAGQETQYF. DNA for the CDR3: TGTGCCAGCAGCGTAGTGGCAGGACAAGAGACCCAGTACTTC.

The chain recombines TRBV6-6 with TRBJ2-7, with TRBD1 as a possible D gene (5 bases). This CDR3 spans 13 amino acids. The V end was cut by 5 bases, the J end by 6 bases, with 14 bases between. CDR1 is MNHNY, CDR2 SVGAGI, per germline (reference sequence). CDR3 in DNA: TGTGCCAGCAGTAAGGCGGCAAGGGGCGAGCAGTACTTC. Its protein is CASSKAARGEQYF.

This clone appeared once. The V gene is TRBV25-1, the J gene TRBJ2-3, with D possibly matching TRBD2 (5 bases). Trimming pared 3 bases from V and 4 bases from J, leaving 14 bases between. The CDR3 runs 15 residues. Germline V gene data show CDR1 as MGHDK and CDR2 as SYGVNS. CDR3 DNA: TGTGCCAGCAGTGACCCCCGGGATCCTTCAGATACGCAGTATTTT. Translated: CASSDPRDPSDTQYF.